Below, one T cell receptor beta chain is given with its context. The Seattle patients, enrolled during active infection, were followed longitudinally. The data originate from a study of blood T cell repertoires in COVID-19. Study information: Specimens from acute and convalescent COVID-19 originated in the United States, Italy and Spain.

CDR3 length: 12 residues. The germline V gene encodes CDR1 MNHEY and CDR2 SVGEGT. The V and J ends lost 6 bases and 5 bases respectively, with 10 bases between them. Assay: immunoSEQ multiplex PCR; the TCRdb copy retains only in-frame clones and omits some. The sample contains fewer than 300,000 clones, 75% to 95% of which appear only once. Sequencing used peripheral blood. This receptor was identified in a person under 30 with COVID-19, enrolled during active disease. The chain has TRBV6-2 or TRBV6-3 and TRBJ1-1; D gene uncertain. The CDR3 DNA reads as TGTGCCAGCAGCCACCGGGGAACTGAAGCTTTCTTT. This encodes CASSHRGTEAFF.